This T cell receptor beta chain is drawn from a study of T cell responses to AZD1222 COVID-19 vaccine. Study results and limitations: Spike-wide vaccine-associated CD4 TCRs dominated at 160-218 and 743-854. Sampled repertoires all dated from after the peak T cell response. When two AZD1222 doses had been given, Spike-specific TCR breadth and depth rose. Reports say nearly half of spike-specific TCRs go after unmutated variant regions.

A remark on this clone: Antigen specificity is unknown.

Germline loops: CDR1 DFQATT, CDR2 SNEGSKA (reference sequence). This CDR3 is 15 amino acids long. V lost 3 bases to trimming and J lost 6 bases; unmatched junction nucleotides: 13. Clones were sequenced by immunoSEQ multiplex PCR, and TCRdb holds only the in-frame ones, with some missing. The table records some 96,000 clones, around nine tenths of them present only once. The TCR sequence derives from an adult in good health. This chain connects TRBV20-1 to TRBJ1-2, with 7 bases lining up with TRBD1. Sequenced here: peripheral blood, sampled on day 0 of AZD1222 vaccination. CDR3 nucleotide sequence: TGCAGTGCTAGTTGGGACAGTCGACGGGAGGATGGCTACACCTTC. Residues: CSASWDSRREDGYTF.